This TCR beta chain appears in the sequencing data of a study of blood T cell repertoires in COVID-19. Overall study context: The origin of the acute and convalescent COVID-19 samples was the United States, Italy and Spain. PBMCs, B-cell-depleted T cells, or T cells provided the cDNA or gDNA that made up the material.

V was clipped by 0 bases and J by 6 bases, with 12 bases between them. The CDR3 covers 15 residues. Germline loops: CDR1 LNHDA, CDR2 SQIVND (reference sequence). A Seattle source enrolled patients during active infection and followed them longitudinally. Original analysis: Amplification from reference gene primers served as the basis for estimated nucleated cell counts. Assay used: immunoSEQ multiplex PCR; TCRdb lists only in-frame clones, some missing. V and J calls and clone size come straight from that table; D and trimming were deduced from the DNA. The repertoire holds some 400,000 clones, with around 87% as singletons.

This clonotype was sampled from a woman aged 25 to 39 with COVID-19, enrolled during active disease. Sequencing was performed on peripheral blood. The chain has TRBV19 and TRBJ2-1; D possibly corresponds to TRBD1 (6 bases). In DNA, the CDR3 is TGTGCCAGTAGTATAGATCAGACCAGGGGCAATGAGCAGTTCTTC. Encoded protein: CASSIDQTRGNEQFF.